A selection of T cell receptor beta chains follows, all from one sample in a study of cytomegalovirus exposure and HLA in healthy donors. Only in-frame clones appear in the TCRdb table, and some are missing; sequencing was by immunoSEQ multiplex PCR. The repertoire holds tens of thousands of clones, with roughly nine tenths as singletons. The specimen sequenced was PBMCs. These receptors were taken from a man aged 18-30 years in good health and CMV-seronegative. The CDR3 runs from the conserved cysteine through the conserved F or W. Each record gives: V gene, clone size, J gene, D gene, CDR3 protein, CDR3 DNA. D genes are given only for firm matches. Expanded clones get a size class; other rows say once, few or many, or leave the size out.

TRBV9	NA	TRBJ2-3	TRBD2	CASSVSSGSSTDTQYF	TGTGCCAGCAGCGTTTCTAGCGGGAGTAGCACAGATACGCAGTATTTT
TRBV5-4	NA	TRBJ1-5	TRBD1	CASSDHPTGGSNQPQHF	TGTGCCAGCAGCGACCACCCAACAGGGGGTAGCAATCAGCCCCAGCATTTT
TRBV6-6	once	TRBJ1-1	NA	CASSYSKLQGNTEAFF	TGTGCCAGCAGTTACTCGAAACTCCAGGGGAACACTGAAGCTTTCTTT
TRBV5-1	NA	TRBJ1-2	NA	CASSFPGVDGYTF	TGCGCCAGCAGCTTCCCAGGGGTGGATGGCTACACCTTC
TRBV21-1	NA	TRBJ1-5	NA	CASSRWSGWPQHF	TGTGCCAGCAGCAGGTGGTCGGGGTGGCCCCAGCATTTT
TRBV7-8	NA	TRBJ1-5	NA	CASSLVGSPSNQPQHF	TGTGCCAGCAGCTTAGTGGGCAGTCCTAGCAATCAGCCCCAGCATTTT
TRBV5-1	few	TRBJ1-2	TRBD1	CASSLPGGGYTF	TGCGCCAGCAGCTTACCAGGGGGCGGCTACACCTTC
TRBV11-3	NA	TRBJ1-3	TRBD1	CASSLDLMGKGAGNTIYF	TGTGCCAGCAGCTTAGATCTAATGGGGAAGGGGGCCGGAAACACCATATATTTT
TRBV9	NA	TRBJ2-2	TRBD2	CASSVGTRTNTGELFF	TGTGCCAGCAGCGTGGGGACTAGAACGAACACCGGGGAGCTGTTTTTT
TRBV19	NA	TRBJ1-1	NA	CASCYREGGTEAFF	TGTGCCAGTTGTTACAGGGAGGGCGGCACTGAAGCTTTCTTT
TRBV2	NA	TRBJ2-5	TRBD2	CASRQREGRETQYF	TGTGCCAGTCGTCAGCGGGAGGGGAGAGAGACCCAGTACTTC
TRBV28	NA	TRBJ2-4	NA	CASSCLDSENIQYF	TGTGCCAGCAGTTGCTTGGACAGCGAAAACATTCAGTACTTC
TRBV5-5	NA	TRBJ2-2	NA	CASSGLEGATGELFF	TGTGCCAGCAGCGGACTGGAGGGAGCTACCGGGGAGCTGTTTTTT
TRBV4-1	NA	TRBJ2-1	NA	CASSPAGNEQFF	TGCGCCAGCAGCCCCGCCGGCAATGAGCAGTTCTTC
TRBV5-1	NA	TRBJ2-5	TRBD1	CASSPQGMGQETQYF	TGCGCCAGCAGCCCACAGGGGATGGGGCAAGAGACCCAGTACTTC
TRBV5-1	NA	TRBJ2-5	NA	CASSLAQGTRETQYF	TGCGCCAGCAGCTTGGCCCAGGGGACGAGGGAGACCCAGTACTTC
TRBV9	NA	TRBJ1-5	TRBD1	CASGEGTGNQPQHF	TGTGCCAGCGGGGAGGGGACAGGGAATCAGCCCCAGCATTTT
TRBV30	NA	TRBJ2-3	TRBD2	CAWSGLAGFSDTQYF	TGTGCCTGGAGCGGACTAGCGGGATTCTCTGATACGCAGTATTTT
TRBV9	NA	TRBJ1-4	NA	CASSVDGGAGTNEKLFF	TGTGCCAGCAGCGTAGACGGGGGGGCCGGGACCAATGAAAAACTGTTTTTT
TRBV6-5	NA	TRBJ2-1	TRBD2	CASSYSGSSYNEQFF	TGTGCCAGCAGTTATAGCGGGAGCTCCTACAATGAGCAGTTCTTC
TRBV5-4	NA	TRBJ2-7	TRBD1	CASSSRDSSYEQYF	TGTGCCAGCAGCTCTCGGGACAGCTCCTACGAGCAGTACTTC
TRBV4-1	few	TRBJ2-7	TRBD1	CASSQLPGQGYEQYF	TGCGCCAGCAGCCAACTACCGGGACAGGGTTACGAGCAGTACTTC
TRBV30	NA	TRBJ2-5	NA	CAWSGGAARVETQYF	TGTGCCTGGAGTGGCGGAGCGGCCCGGGTGGAGACCCAGTACTTC
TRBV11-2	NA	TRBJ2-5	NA	CASSPTGKTQYF	TGTGCCAGCAGCCCAACCGGGAAGACCCAGTACTTC
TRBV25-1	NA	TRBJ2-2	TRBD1	CASSPGTGITGELFF	TGTGCCAGCTCCCCGGGGACAGGGATCACCGGGGAGCTGTTTTTT
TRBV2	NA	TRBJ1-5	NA	CASSDQAGNQPQHF	TGTGCCAGCAGTGATCAGGCAGGCAATCAGCCCCAGCATTTT
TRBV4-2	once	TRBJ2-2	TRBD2	CASSHVAGVRYTGELFF	TGTGCCAGCAGCCATGTAGCGGGAGTGCGATACACCGGGGAGCTGTTTTTT
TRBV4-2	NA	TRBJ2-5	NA	CASSQLWVGGQETQYF	TGTGCCAGCAGCCAATTATGGGTCGGCGGACAAGAGACCCAGTACTTC
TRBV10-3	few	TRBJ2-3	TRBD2	CAISVDGRADTQYF	TGTGCCATCAGTGTTGACGGGAGGGCAGATACGCAGTATTTT
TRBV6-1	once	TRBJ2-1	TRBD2	CASSPLADYFNEQFF	TGTGCCAGCAGCCCACTAGCGGATTATTTCAATGAGCAGTTCTTC
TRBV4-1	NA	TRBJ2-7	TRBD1	CASSQGQGSEQYF	TGCGCCAGCAGCCAAGGACAGGGTTCCGAGCAGTACTTC
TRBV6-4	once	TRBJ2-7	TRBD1	CASSDPTGSEQYF	TGTGCCAGCAGTGACCCGACAGGGTCCGAGCAGTACTTC
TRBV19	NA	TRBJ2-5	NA	CARADIQETQYF	TGTGCCCGGGCGGACATCCAAGAGACCCAGTACTTC
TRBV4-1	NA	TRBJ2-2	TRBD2	CASSHPSGSGVNTGELFF	TGCGCCAGCAGCCATCCTAGCGGGAGCGGGGTCAACACCGGGGAGCTGTTTTTT
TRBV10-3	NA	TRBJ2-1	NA	CAISGVVGGNNEQFF	TGTGCCATCAGTGGAGTAGTGGGCGGGAACAATGAGCAGTTCTTC
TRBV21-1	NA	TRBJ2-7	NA	CASSKVNRGTYEQYF	TGTGCCAGCAGCAAAGTCAACAGGGGAACCTACGAGCAGTACTTC
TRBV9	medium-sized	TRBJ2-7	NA	CASSASDAVTPYEQYF	TGTGCCAGCAGCGCCTCTGACGCAGTGACTCCCTACGAGCAGTACTTC
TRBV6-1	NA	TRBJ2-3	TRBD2	CASKLAGDNTQYF	TGTGCCAGCAAGCTAGCGGGCGATAATACGCAGTATTTT
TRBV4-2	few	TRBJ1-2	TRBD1	CASSQGTGDVDGYTF	TGTGCCAGCAGCCAAGGGACAGGGGATGTCGATGGCTACACCTTC
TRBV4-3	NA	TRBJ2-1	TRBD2	CASSQGQGGLAGGDEQFF	TGCGCCAGCAGCCAAGGACAGGGGGGACTAGCGGGAGGTGATGAGCAGTTCTTC
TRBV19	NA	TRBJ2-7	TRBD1	CASTPTGSTYEQYF	TGTGCCAGTACTCCGACAGGGTCTACCTACGAGCAGTACTTC
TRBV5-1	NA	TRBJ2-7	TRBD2	CASSLGPVDRLAGGEQYF	TGCGCCAGCAGCTTGGGACCCGTTGATAGGCTAGCGGGAGGCGAGCAGTACTTC
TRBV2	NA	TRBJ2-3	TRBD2	CASGVGGLGLATSTDTQYF	TGTGCCAGCGGCGTCGGCGGGTTGGGACTAGCGACTAGCACAGATACGCAGTATTTT
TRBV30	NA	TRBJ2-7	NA	CAWSAYRDSYEQYF	TGTGCCTGGAGTGCATACAGGGACTCCTACGAGCAGTACTTC
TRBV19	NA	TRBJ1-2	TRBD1	CASGQDRIYGYTF	TGTGCCAGCGGACAGGACAGAATCTATGGCTACACCTTC
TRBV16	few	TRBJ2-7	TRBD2	CASSQGLADTYEQYF	TGTGCCAGCAGCCAGGGACTAGCAGACACCTACGAGCAGTACTTC
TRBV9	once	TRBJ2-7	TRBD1	CASSAGDRPAYEQYF	TGTGCCAGCAGCGCTGGGGACAGACCGGCCTACGAGCAGTACTTC
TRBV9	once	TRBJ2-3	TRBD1	CASSVRDRGQGITDTQYF	TGTGCCAGCAGCGTAAGGGACCGGGGACAGGGGATCACAGATACGCAGTATTTT
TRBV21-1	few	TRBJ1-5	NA	CASSIEETSNQPQHF	TGTGCCAGCAGCATAGAAGAGACATCCAATCAGCCCCAGCATTTT
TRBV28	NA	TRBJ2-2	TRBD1	CASSPTGQGGAGELFF	TGTGCCAGCAGCCCTACCGGACAGGGGGGGGCCGGGGAGCTGTTTTTT
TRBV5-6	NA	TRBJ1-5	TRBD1	CASSPGQGAQPQHF	TGTGCCAGCAGCCCGGGACAGGGGGCCCAGCCCCAGCATTTT
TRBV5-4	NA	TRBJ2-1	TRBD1	CASSLGQGAFNEQFF	TGTGCCAGCAGTCTTGGACAGGGGGCGTTCAATGAGCAGTTCTTC
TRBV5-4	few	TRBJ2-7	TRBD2	CASSFGGRIGEQYF	TGTGCCAGCAGCTTTGGCGGGAGGATAGGCGAGCAGTACTTC
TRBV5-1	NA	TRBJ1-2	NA	CASSLAQDFYGYTF	TGCGCCAGCAGCTTGGCACAGGATTTCTATGGCTACACCTTC
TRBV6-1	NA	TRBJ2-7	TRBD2	CASSAAGGYYEQYF	TGTGCCAGCAGTGCAGCGGGGGGTTACTACGAGCAGTACTTC
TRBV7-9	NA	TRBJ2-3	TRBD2	CASQGPWTRWRRDTQYF	TGTGCCAGCCAGGGTCCCTGGACTAGATGGAGACGGGATACGCAGTATTTT
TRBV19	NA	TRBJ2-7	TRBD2	CASSIGGGAYEQYF	TGTGCCAGTAGTATAGGCGGGGGGGCCTACGAGCAGTACTTT
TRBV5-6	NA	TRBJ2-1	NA	CASSRGEAGNEQFF	TGTGCCAGCAGCCGCGGCGAGGCGGGCAATGAGCAGTTCTTC
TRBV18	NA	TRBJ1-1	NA	CASSPQEGVEAFF	TGTGCCAGCTCACCACAGGAAGGGGTTGAAGCTTTCTTT